One TCR beta chain is described in this entry. The data stem from a study of cytomegalovirus exposure and HLA in healthy donors. At the level of the study: The study placed roughly four fifths of its 398 genotyped donors in the Caucasian-associated ancestry cluster.

V lost 4 bases to trimming and J lost 2 bases; unmatched junction nucleotides: 12. The germline gives CDR1 SGHAT, CDR2 FQNNGV. This CDR3 contains 17 residues. PCR used 60 Vbeta primers and 13 Jbeta primers. TCRdb's copy holds only in-frame clones and misses some; the assay was immunoSEQ multiplex PCR. This table holds about 160,000 clones, nearly 80% found once. The receptor comes from a man younger than 35 in good health and CMV-seropositive. Material for sequencing was PBMCs. The chain couples TRBV11-2 to TRBJ2-3; 7 nucleotides align to TRBD1. The DNA of the CDR3 is TGTGCCAGCAGCTCTCGACAGGGCCAGAGTCCCACAGATACGCAGTATTTT. It is translated as CASSSRQGQSPTDTQYF.